Below, 13 T cell receptor beta chains from the same sample are listed, as sequenced in a study of CD4+ T cells in melanoma. Repertoires were generated with immunoSEQ multiplex PCR, while TCRdb's copy carries only in-frame clones and drops some. The sample carries roughly 110,000 clones, around 93% recorded once. Sample: peripheral blood. These TCRs come from a human donor with melanoma.

This clone was found once. The chain couples TRBV9 to TRBJ2-5; tentative D call: TRBD2 (6 bases). Between the trimmed V and J ends, which lost 0 bases and 1 base, there was a span of 10 bases. Germline V gives CDR1 SGDLS, CDR2 YYNGEE. This CDR3 is built from 15 residues. The chain's CDR3 is CASSVGGAAQETQYF. The CDR3 nucleotides are TGTGCCAGCAGCGTAGGCGGGGCGGCCCAAGAGACCCAGTACTTC.

The J gene is TRBJ2-5, the V gene TRBV7-8, with TRBD1 matching over 9 bases. Per the germline V gene, CDR1 is SGHVS and CDR2 is FQNEAQ. The CDR3 has 16 residues. Trimming at V came to 0 bases and at J to 5 bases, leaving 7 bases not matched to a gene. This CDR3 reads CASSLAGQGLWETQYF. Written as DNA, the CDR3 is TGTGCCAGCAGCTTAGCGGGACAGGGTTTATGGGAGACCCAGTACTTC.

This chain links TRBV19 with TRBJ2-7; no definite D call. The CDR3 covers 13 residues. The germline V gene encodes CDR1 LNHDA and CDR2 SQIVND (reference sequence). V was pared by 3 bases and J by 6 bases, with 12 bases between. The CDR3 is CASSMRGQFEQYF. CDR3 nucleotides: TGTGCCAGTAGTATGAGAGGTCAGTTCGAGCAGTACTTC.

The CDR3 here is CASSLEAVGYGYTF. The CDR3, as DNA: TGTGCCAGCAGTTTGGAAGCTGTCGGGTACGGCTACACCTTC. The chain has TRBV6-5 and TRBJ1-2; D ambiguous. The CDR3 sequence is 14 residues long. Germline CDR1 is MNHEY and CDR2 is SVGAGI. V lost 4 bases to trimming and J lost 8 bases, with 17 bases between them.

J is TRBJ2-5 and V is TRBV7-2; D is unclear. The CDR3 loop spans 14 amino acids. V gave up 3 bases and J gave up 1 base, with 9 bases separating them. Germline values: CDR1 SGHTA, CDR2 FQGNSA. The CDR3 protein is CASSFRTGQETQYF. Here the CDR3 DNA reads TGTGCCAGCAGCTTTCGGACGGGCCAAGAGACCCAGTACTTC.

The V gene is TRBV15, the J gene TRBJ2-5; 9 bases line up with TRBD2. V was pared by 4 bases and J by 5 bases, with 8 bases of the junction left unmatched. From germline, CDR1 is LNHNV and CDR2 YYDKDF (reference sequence). The CDR3 has 15 residues. CDR3 sequence: CATSKVAGAWETQYF. The CDR3 nucleotides are TGTGCCACCAGCAAGGTAGCGGGGGCATGGGAGACCCAGTACTTC.

The chain uses TRBV27 and TRBJ2-3; unclear D gene. The CDR3 runs to 14 residues. Germline assignment: CDR1 MNHEY and CDR2 SMNVEV (reference sequence). V gave up 2 bases and J gave up 2 bases, with 8 bases separating them. Written as DNA, the CDR3 is TGTGCCAGCAGTTTAGACTTTGCCACAGATACGCAGTATTTT. Translating gives CASSLDFATDTQYF.

V gene TRBV25-1 combines with J gene TRBJ2-3; D possibly corresponds to TRBD2 (6 bases). CDR3 length equals 15 residues. Between the trimmed V and J ends, which lost 4 bases and 1 base, there was a span of 12 bases. CDR1 and CDR2 from the germline V gene are MGHDK and SYGVNS. The DNA of the CDR3 is TGTGCCAGCAGTGGCGCCCCGGGGGGCACAGATACGCAGTATTTT. As protein: CASSGAPGGTDTQYF.

This clone has a handful of counts. The chain uses TRBV19 and TRBJ2-6; D possibly corresponds to TRBD2 (5 bases). Trimming took 4 bases from V and 2 from J, leaving 9 bases between them. This CDR3 is built from 15 residues. Germline V gene lookup returns CDR1 LNHDA and CDR2 SQIVND (reference sequence). CDR3 protein: CASSTLSAGANVLTF. In DNA form, the CDR3 reads TGTGCCAGTAGTACCCTTAGCGCTGGGGCCAACGTCCTGACTTTC.

This clone was detected only a few times. This chain uses TRBV7-2 with TRBJ2-7, with TRBD2 matching over 9 bases. The V gene end was trimmed by 1 base and the J gene end by 7 bases; junction bases not matched to a gene: 5. The CDR3 totals 14 residues. From germline, CDR1 is SGHTA and CDR2 FQGNSA. The CDR3 is CASSLGSGRSEQYF. In nucleotides, the CDR3 is TGTGCCAGCAGCTTAGGTAGCGGGAGAAGTGAGCAGTACTTC.

The V and J genes are TRBV4-2 and TRBJ2-7; possible D gene TRBD2, 6 bases. CDR1 is LGHNA, CDR2 YNFKEQ, per germline. Trimming removed 6 bases at V and 4 bases at J, with 13 bases between. There are 13 residues in the CDR3. CDR3 sequence (DNA): TGTGCCAGCAGAGGGACTTCTAATTACGAGCAGTACTTC. Translated: CASRGTSNYEQYF.

Comments on this clone: Other DNA variants within this sample encode the same CDR3. The chain links TRBV4-2 to TRBJ2-5; 9 positions agree with TRBD2. The CDR3 has 16 amino acids. Trimming cost V 3 bases and J 5 bases; bases outside gene matches: 10. Germline loops: CDR1 LGHNA, CDR2 YNFKEQ. The CDR3: CASSQDGSGGSETQYF. In DNA, the CDR3 is TGTGCCAGCAGCCAGGATGGCAGCGGGGGGTCGGAGACCCAGTACTTC.

The V gene is TRBV10-3, the J gene TRBJ2-3; D call uncertain. This CDR3 is built from 16 residues. Germline loops: CDR1 ENHRY, CDR2 SYGVKD. Deletions cut 0 bases from V and 1 base from J, with 11 bases between. This chain's CDR3 is CAISESGPSGTDTQYF. The CDR3 DNA reads as TGTGCCATCAGTGAGTCAGGACCGAGCGGCACAGATACGCAGTATTTT.